The 14 T cell receptor beta chains in this list originate from one sample, sequenced in a study of T cell responses to AZD1222 COVID-19 vaccine (dated by TCRdb to the early 2020s). Libraries were prepared through the immunoSEQ multiplex PCR assay. The clones in this table, taken by TCRdb from immuneACCESS, are in-frame only. Not every clone is retained; where verified, under half of the shortfall comes from an unresolved V gene, and the cause of the rest is unknown. For this sample there are some 110,000 clones; around nine tenths appear just once. The biggest ten clones account for around 3.3% of the sample. The intended sense of this specimen's time point label: about 28 days (+/-7) after the second vaccine dose. The sample's treatment or condition label, in plain terms: meningococcal conjugate vaccine given as trial control. The sample here was peripheral blood, taken 28 days after the second dose of the MenACWY control vaccine. These receptors were collected from an adult who received the MenACWY meningococcal vaccine as a control.

V gene TRBV6-6 combines with J gene TRBJ1-5; D is unclear. Trimming removed 5 bases from V and 0 bases from J, with 8 bases in between. Germline V lookup: CDR1 MNHNY, CDR2 SVGAGI (reference sequence). The CDR3 is made up of 14 amino acids. CDR3 bases: TGTGCCAGCAGTCCCTGGGATAGCAATCAGCCCCAGCATTTT. Encoded protein: CASSPWDSNQPQHF.

The table lists this clone with a count of one. The genes are TRBV11-2 and TRBJ2-7, with TRBD2 identical over 9 bases. CDR3 length equals 14 residues. Trimming cost V 2 bases and J 5 bases; bases outside gene matches: 4. The germline V gene has CDR1 SGHAT and CDR2 FQNNGV. The CDR3 bases are TGTGCCAGCAGCTTAATGCGGGGGGGCCACGAGCAGTACTTC. It is translated as CASSLMRGGHEQYF. Full variable domain (missing parts from reference TRBV11-2 and TRBJ2-7): EAGVAQSPRYKIIEKRQSVAFWCNPISGHATLYWYQQILGQGPKLLIQFQNNGVVDDSQLPKDRFSAERLKGVDSTLKIQPAKLEDSAVYLCASSLMRGGHEQYFGPGTRLTVT.

The V and J genes are TRBV30 and TRBJ2-7; D not certain. Germline CDR1 and CDR2: GTSNPN and SVGIG (reference sequence). Trimming removed 2 bases at V and 6 bases at J, with 14 bases between. The CDR3 covers 13 residues. This chain's CDR3 is CAWSKQLLAEQYF. DNA for the CDR3: TGTGCCTGGAGTAAGCAACTCCTCGCCGAGCAGTACTTC.

This chain links TRBV19 with TRBJ1-3; D is undetermined. Germline V gene sequence: CDR1 LNHDA, CDR2 SQIVND (reference sequence). Trimming cost V 4 bases and J 1 base, with 17 bases left between them. The CDR3 is made up of 17 amino acids. As DNA, the CDR3 is TGTGCCAGTAGTAAGGGCAGTCCGGGGTATTCTGGAAACACCATATATTTT. Its translation is CASSKGSPGYSGNTIYF.

V is TRBV6-5 and J is TRBJ1-2, with 8 bases aligning to TRBD1. The CDR3 covers 15 residues. The germline V gene encodes CDR1 MNHEY and CDR2 SVGAGI. Trimming removed 8 bases from V and 5 bases from J; junction bases left unmatched: 13. The CDR3 spells CASSPRGGQAYGYTF. The CDR3 DNA reads TGTGCCAGCTCCCCCCGAGGGGGACAGGCTTATGGCTACACCTTC.

This sequence joins TRBV9 and TRBJ1-1; no clear D. The length of the CDR3 is 13 residues. The V end was cut by 2 bases, the J end by 4 bases, with 9 bases between. Looked up from germline, CDR1 is SGDLS and CDR2 is YYNGEE. The CDR3 region has the DNA TGTGCCAGCAGCGTTTCGGGTGGCACTGAAGCTTTCTTT. Translated: CASSVSGGTEAFF.

The chain combines TRBV19 with TRBJ2-2; D is perhaps TRBD2 (7 bases). The CDR3 is 15 residues long. Trimming stripped 3 bases from V and 3 bases from J, with 11 bases between. The germline V gene encodes CDR1 LNHDA and CDR2 SQIVND (reference sequence). The CDR3 loop is CASSIAGAYTGELFF. CDR3 sequence (DNA): TGTGCCAGTAGTATTGCGGGGGCTTACACCGGGGAGCTGTTTTTT.

The genes are TRBV3-1 (or the pseudogene TRBV3-2) and TRBJ1-6; tentative D call: TRBD1 (5 bases). Germline CDR1 LGHDT, CDR2 YNNKEL (reference sequence). Trimming took off 0 bases at V and 0 bases at J, with 12 bases between the two ends. The CDR3 sequence is 18 residues long. The CDR3 nucleotides are TGTGCCAGCAGCCAAGACCGGGGGTGGTCCTCCTATAATTCACCCCTCCACTTT. Residues: CASSQDRGWSSYNSPLHF.

CDR3 loop: CASSRRLGPGEKLFF. The DNA for the CDR3 is TGTGCCAGCAGCCGACGGCTAGGGCCGGGTGAAAAACTGTTTTTT. The chain carries TRBV7-9 and TRBJ1-4, with D uncertain. V was clipped by 5 bases and J by 7 bases, with 17 bases between them. From germline, CDR1 is SEHNR and CDR2 FQNEAQ (reference sequence). The CDR3 spans 15 residues.

The V call is TRBV28, the J call TRBJ1-2, with 7 bases lining up with TRBD1. This CDR3 has 14 amino acids. V shed 5 bases, J shed 4 bases, and the junction held 7 bases outside the gene matches. The germline CDR1 and CDR2 sequences are MDHEN and SYDVKM. CDR3 loop: CASSRGPGGYGYTF. CDR3 nucleotide sequence: TGTGCCAGCAGTAGGGGGCCTGGCGGCTATGGCTACACCTTC.

V and J are TRBV7-2 and TRBJ1-2; 7 positions agree with TRBD1. Trimming took 6 bases from V and 8 from J; bases not matched to a gene: 12. The CDR3 has 14 residues. Per germline, CDR1 SGHTA and CDR2 FQGNSA. The CDR3 DNA reads TGTGCCAGCAGACCTCGACAGGGTAGAGGGGGCTACACCTTC. Translation: CASRPRQGRGGYTF.

In the case of this clone: One junction end disagrees with the germline gene, perhaps due to a read error. Within the sample, other DNA sequences also encode this same CDR3. The rearrangement joins TRBV6-2 or TRBV6-3 to TRBJ2-7; TRBD1 matches at 8 bases. The CDR3 runs 15 residues. The germline gives CDR1 MNHEY, CDR2 SVGEGT. The CDR3 here is CASSSRGQASYEQYF. CDR3 in DNA: TGTGCTAGCAGTTCGAGGGGACAGGCTTCCTACGAGCAGTACTTC.

This chain uses TRBV6-2 or TRBV6-3 with TRBJ2-1, with D tentatively TRBD2 (6 bases). The ends were cut back, 2 bases at V and 8 bases at J, with 19 bases in the middle. The CDR3 length is 16 residues. Germline V lookup: CDR1 MNHEY, CDR2 SVGEGT. The CDR3: CASSYPQLKGGDEQFF. In nucleotides, the CDR3 is TGTGCCAGCAGTTACCCCCAGTTAAAGGGCGGGGATGAGCAGTTCTTC.

The rearrangement uses TRBV7-2 and TRBJ2-7, with 12 bases that match TRBD2. Germline V gene sequence: CDR1 SGHTA, CDR2 FQGNSA. The CDR3 runs 14 residues. The V gene end was trimmed by 2 bases and the J gene end by 5 bases; junction bases not matched to a gene: 1. The chain's CDR3 is CASSLWTSGDEQYF. The CDR3 region has the DNA TGTGCCAGCAGCTTATGGACTAGCGGGGACGAGCAGTACTTC.